This is a list of T cell receptor beta chains from one sample in a study of T cells in localized non-small cell lung cancer. Sequenced by immunoSEQ multiplex PCR; TCRdb stores in-frame clones only, minus some. This table has roughly 18,000 clones, approximately 82% appearing once. Specimen: peripheral blood, collected before any cancer treatment. The origin of the receptors is a female donor of 60 years or more with stage I lung adenocarcinoma. Both conserved end residues are part of each CDR3. The D gene is left open where the match is weak. Clone size, where shown, is once, few, many, or a class for clones that have expanded.

d_call: .
v_call: TRBV2
clone_size: once
j_call: TRBJ2-7
cdr3_aa: CASMPENSYEQYF
cdr3_nt: TGTGCCAGCATGCCGGAAAATTCCTACGAGCAGTACTTC

d_call: .
v_call: TRBV19
clone_size: .
j_call: TRBJ1-5
cdr3_aa: CASSMRAGNNQPQHF
cdr3_nt: TGTGCCAGTAGTATGCGGGCGGGCAACAATCAGCCCCAGCATTTT

d_call: .
v_call: TRBV14
clone_size: few
j_call: TRBJ2-5
cdr3_aa: CASSQDSGGGPQETQYF
cdr3_nt: TGTGCCAGCAGCCAAGATTCCGGCGGCGGACCCCAAGAGACCCAGTACTTC

d_call: TRBD1
v_call: TRBV5-6
clone_size: .
j_call: TRBJ1-1
cdr3_aa: CASSLKDRGYTEAFF
cdr3_nt: TGTGCCAGCAGCTTGAAAGACAGGGGGTACACTGAAGCTTTCTTT

d_call: .
v_call: TRBV18
clone_size: .
j_call: TRBJ1-1
cdr3_aa: CASSPRVGVVTTEAFF
cdr3_nt: TGTGCCAGCTCACCACGAGTGGGGGTAGTAACCACTGAAGCTTTCTTT

d_call: .
v_call: TRBV19
clone_size: .
j_call: TRBJ1-2
cdr3_aa: CASSLATDGIYGYTF
cdr3_nt: TGTGCCAGTAGTCTCGCCACGGACGGCATCTATGGCTACACCTTC

d_call: .
v_call: TRBV21-1
clone_size: .
j_call: TRBJ2-4
cdr3_aa: CASSKAPKLAKNIQYF
cdr3_nt: TGTGCCAGCAGCAAAGCCCCGAAACTAGCCAAAAACATTCAGTACTTC

d_call: .
v_call: TRBV18
clone_size: .
j_call: TRBJ2-2
cdr3_aa: CASSPPRRQSTPVDTGELFF
cdr3_nt: TGTGCCAGCTCACCCCCACGCCGACAGTCCACCCCGGTCGACACCGGGGAGCTGTTTTTT

d_call: .
v_call: TRBV5-1
clone_size: few
j_call: TRBJ1-6
cdr3_aa: CASSSQGNSPLHF
cdr3_nt: TGCGCCAGCAGCTCCCAGGGTAATTCACCCCTCCACTTT

d_call: .
v_call: TRBV2
clone_size: once
j_call: TRBJ2-2
cdr3_aa: CASMTGANTGELFF
cdr3_nt: TGTGCCAGCATGACAGGAGCGAACACCGGGGAGCTGTTTTTT